A single sample gave rise to the 10 T cell receptor beta chains below, sequenced in a study of cytomegalovirus exposure and HLA in healthy donors. Primers included in the PCR were 60 Vbeta and 13 Jbeta primers. TCRdb's table, derived via immunoSEQ multiplex PCR, lists solely in-frame clones and lacks some. The data contain 90,000 to 150,000 clones, 77% of them singletons. The material sequenced was PBMCs. The receptors here all came from a man aged 35-49 years in good health and CMV-seropositive.

This clone appeared a single time. This chain joins TRBV13 and TRBJ1-4; TRBD1 matches at 7 bases. This CDR3 spans 14 amino acids. Germline lookup yields CDR1 PRHDT and CDR2 FYEKMQ (reference sequence). The V segment lost 4 bases and the J segment 4 bases; nucleotides outside the gene matches: 3. CDR3 loop: CASSSQGGNEKLFF. In DNA form, the CDR3 reads TGTGCCAGCAGCTCCCAGGGGGGTAATGAAAAACTGTTTTTT.

In this sample, this clone turned up a few times. The chain joins TRBV14 to TRBJ2-1; TRBD1 agrees at 10 bases. Germline CDR1 and CDR2: SGHDN and FVKESK. The CDR3 consists of 16 residues. The J segment lost 2 bases and the V segment lost 5 bases, leaving 6 bases of the junction unmatched. CDR3 region: CASSNMDRGTYNEQFF. The CDR3 region has the DNA TGTGCCAGCAGCAACATGGACAGGGGGACCTACAATGAGCAGTTCTTC.

V and J are TRBV2 and TRBJ2-4, with 9 bases lining up with TRBD2. In germline, CDR1 is SNHLY, CDR2 FYNNEI. V lost 7 bases and J lost 2; bases outside the gene matches: 9. The CDR3 length is 16 residues. CDR3 amino acids: CASTAGGGATKNIQYF. In nucleotides, the CDR3 is TGTGCCAGCACAGCCGGCGGGGGGGCGACCAAAAACATTCAGTACTTC.

The rearrangement uses TRBV28 and TRBJ2-5, with 8 nucleotides matching TRBD2. J gave up 1 base and V 6 bases, and 10 bases lay outside the gene matches. Germline lookup yields CDR1 MDHEN and CDR2 SYDVKM. CDR3 size: 16 residues. The CDR3 DNA follows: TGTGCCAGCAGATCCGCGGGGGGCAGCCTCCAAGAGACCCAGTACTTC. This encodes CASRSAGGSLQETQYF.

The gene calls are TRBV19 and TRBJ2-7, with D unclear. The CDR3 length is 14 residues. The V end was cut by 7 bases, the J end by 2 bases, with 15 bases between. From germline, CDR1 is LNHDA and CDR2 SQIVND (reference sequence). In DNA, the CDR3 is TGTGCCAGTACCTCGAGGCGGCACCCCTACGAGCAGTACTTC. This codes for CASTSRRHPYEQYF.

The V call is TRBV4-3, the J call TRBJ2-3; possible D gene TRBD1, 6 bases. Trimming cost V 0 bases and J 5 bases, with 18 bases left between them. The CDR3 sequence is 17 residues long. Germline values: CDR1 LGHNA, CDR2 YSLEER. The CDR3 here is CASSQDGGGALEDTQYF. As DNA, the CDR3 is TGCGCCAGCAGCCAAGATGGTGGGGGCGCCTTGGAAGATACGCAGTATTTT.

This clone was detected only once. J is TRBJ2-3 and V is TRBV7-3, with no clear D. The germline CDR1 and CDR2 sequences are SGHTA and FQGTGA. With 5 bases removed from V and 6 bases from J, the gap between germline ends came to 9 bases. This CDR3 is built from 12 residues. CDR3 DNA: TGTGCCAGCAGCCCGGTCAGGGATACGCAGTATTTT. This codes for CASSPVRDTQYF.

The rearrangement joins TRBV9 to TRBJ1-5; D is perhaps TRBD1 (5 bases). Trimming shortened V by 3 bases and J by 5 bases, and 15 bases separated the two germline ends. Germline values: CDR1 SGDLS, CDR2 YYNGEE. The CDR3 has 15 amino acids. CDR3 region: CASSGGAGGDQPQHF. The DNA for the CDR3 is TGTGCCAGCAGCGGCGGGGCGGGGGGGGATCAGCCCCAGCATTTT.

This chain connects TRBV4-3 to TRBJ1-3, with TRBD1 matching over 7 bases. CDR1 is LGHNA, CDR2 YSLEER, per germline. V dropped 2 bases and J dropped 2; count of bases not matched to a gene: 3. The CDR3 has 15 amino acids. The CDR3 region has the DNA TGCGCCAGCAGCCAACTCCAGGGGGCTGGAAACACCATATATTTT. Amino acids: CASSQLQGAGNTIYF.

Only a few counts were recorded for this clone. The rearrangement links TRBV7-3 to TRBJ2-1; TRBD1 is a possible D gene (6 bases). CDR3 length equals 13 residues. Germline values: CDR1 SGHTA, CDR2 FQGTGA. V shed 8 bases and J shed 5 bases, with 13 bases lying between them. In nucleotides, the CDR3 is TGTGCCAGCCAAGGGCAGGGGAACAATGAGCAGTTCTTC. Protein: CASQGQGNNEQFF. The complete variable domain, with remaining parts taken from reference TRBV7-3 and TRBJ2-1, reads GAGVSQTPSNKVTEKGKYVELRCDPISGHTALYWYRQSLGQGPEFLIYFQGTGAADDSGLPNDRFFAVRPEGSVSTLKIQRTERGDSAVYLCASQGQGNNEQFFGPGTRLTVL.